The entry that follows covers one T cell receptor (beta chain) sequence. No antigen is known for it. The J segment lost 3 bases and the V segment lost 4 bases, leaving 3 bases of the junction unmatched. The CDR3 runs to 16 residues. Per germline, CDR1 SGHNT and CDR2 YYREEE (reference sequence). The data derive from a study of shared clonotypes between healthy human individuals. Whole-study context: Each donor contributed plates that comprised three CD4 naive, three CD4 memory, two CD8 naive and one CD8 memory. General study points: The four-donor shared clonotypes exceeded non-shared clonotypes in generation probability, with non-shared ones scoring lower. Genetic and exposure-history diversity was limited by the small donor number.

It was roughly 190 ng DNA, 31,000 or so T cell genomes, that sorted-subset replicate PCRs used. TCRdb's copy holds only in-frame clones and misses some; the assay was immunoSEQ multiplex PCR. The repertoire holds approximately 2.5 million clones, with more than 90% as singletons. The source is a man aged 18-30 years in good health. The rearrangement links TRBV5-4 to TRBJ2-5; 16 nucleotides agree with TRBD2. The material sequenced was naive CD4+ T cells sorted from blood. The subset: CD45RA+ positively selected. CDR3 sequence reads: CASSRGTSGGEETQYF. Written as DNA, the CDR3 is TGTGCCAGCAGCCGAGGGACTAGCGGGGGGGAAGAGACCCAGTACTTC.